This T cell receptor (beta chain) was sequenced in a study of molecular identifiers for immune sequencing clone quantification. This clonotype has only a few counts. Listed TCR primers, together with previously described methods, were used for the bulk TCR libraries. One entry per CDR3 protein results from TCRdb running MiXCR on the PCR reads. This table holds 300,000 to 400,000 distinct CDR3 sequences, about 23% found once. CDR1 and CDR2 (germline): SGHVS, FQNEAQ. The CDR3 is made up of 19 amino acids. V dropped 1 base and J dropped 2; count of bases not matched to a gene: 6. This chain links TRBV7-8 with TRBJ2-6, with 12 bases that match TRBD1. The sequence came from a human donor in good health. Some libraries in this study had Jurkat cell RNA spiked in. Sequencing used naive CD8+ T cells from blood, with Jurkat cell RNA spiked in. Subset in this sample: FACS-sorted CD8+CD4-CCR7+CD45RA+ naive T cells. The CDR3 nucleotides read TGTGCCAGCAGCTTAGGGCCCGGGACAGGGGGCACTGGGGCCAACGTCCTGACTTTC. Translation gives CASSLGPGTGGTGANVLTF.